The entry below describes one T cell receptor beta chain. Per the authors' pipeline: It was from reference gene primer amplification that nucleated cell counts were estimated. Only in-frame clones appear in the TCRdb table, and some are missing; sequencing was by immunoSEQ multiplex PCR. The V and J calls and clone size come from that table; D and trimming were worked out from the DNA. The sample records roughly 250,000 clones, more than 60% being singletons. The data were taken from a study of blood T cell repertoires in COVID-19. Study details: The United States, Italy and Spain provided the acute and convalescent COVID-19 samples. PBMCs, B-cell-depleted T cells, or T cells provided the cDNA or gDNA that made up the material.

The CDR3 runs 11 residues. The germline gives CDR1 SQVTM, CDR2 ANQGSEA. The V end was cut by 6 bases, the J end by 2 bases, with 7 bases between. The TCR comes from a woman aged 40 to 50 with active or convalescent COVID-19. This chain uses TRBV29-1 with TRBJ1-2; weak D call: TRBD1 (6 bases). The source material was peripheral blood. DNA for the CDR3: TGCAGCGTGACAGGAAACTATGGCTACACCTTC. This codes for CSVTGNYGYTF.